Detailed here is one TCR beta chain. The record originates from a study of cytomegalovirus exposure and HLA in healthy donors. The study ran its PCR with 60 Vbeta and 13 Jbeta primers. Assay: immunoSEQ multiplex PCR; the TCRdb copy retains only in-frame clones and omits some. The sample records 130,000 or so clones, 70% to 85% being singletons. Germline-derived CDR1 and CDR2 are SGHRS and YFSETQ. V was cut by 0 bases and J by 5 bases, with 8 bases left in between. CDR3 length equals 13 residues. The V call is TRBV5-1, the J call TRBJ2-5, with D unclear. Sequencing input: PBMCs. This sequence originates from a woman under 30 in good health and CMV-seropositive. The CDR3 loop is CASSLGPQETQYF. The CDR3 nucleotides are TGCGCCAGCAGCTTGGGGCCCCAGGAGACCCAGTACTTC.